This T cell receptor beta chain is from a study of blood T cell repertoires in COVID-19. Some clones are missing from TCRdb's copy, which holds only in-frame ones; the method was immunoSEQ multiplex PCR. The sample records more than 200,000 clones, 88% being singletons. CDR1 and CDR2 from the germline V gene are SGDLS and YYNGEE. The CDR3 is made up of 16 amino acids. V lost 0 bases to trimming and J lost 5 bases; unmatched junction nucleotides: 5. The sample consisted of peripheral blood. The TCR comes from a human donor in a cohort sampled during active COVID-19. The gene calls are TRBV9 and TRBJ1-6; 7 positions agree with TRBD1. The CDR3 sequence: CASSVGQGQNNSPLHF. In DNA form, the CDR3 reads TGTGCCAGCAGCGTAGGACAGGGCCAAAATAATTCACCCCTCCACTTT.